The clone carrying this T cell receptor (beta chain) was detected only once. No antigen is known for it. V shed 1 base and J shed 4 bases, with 15 bases lying between them. The CDR3 totals 16 residues. Germline-derived CDR1 and CDR2 are SGHKS and YYEKEE (reference sequence). The data were obtained in a study of blood T cells in healthy people across ages. Study observations and caveats: The study found more naive CD4+ cells and higher diversity in long-lived than aged donors.

Donors were healthy Caucasian individuals from Russia aged roughly 6 to 95. The use of a sample-barcoded 5' primer and a J-beta primer mix characterized a second PCR of roughly 6 to 11 cycles. TCRdb called the 5' RACE reads again in MiXCR, with one record for every CDR3 protein. The repertoire holds about 1,400,000 distinct CDR3 sequences, with 42% as singletons. The receptor's source is a woman in her late teens or twenties in good health. V gene TRBV5-5 combines with J gene TRBJ1-5, with D perhaps TRBD1 (6 bases). Material for sequencing was blood. CDR3 DNA sequence: TGTGCCAGCAGCTTGTGGGCCAGGGGCTTGAATCAGCCCCAGCATTTT. Protein sequence: CASSLWARGLNQPQHF.